This T cell receptor (beta chain) was identified in a study of blood T cell repertoires in COVID-19. Overall study: From the United States, Italy and Spain came samples of acute and convalescent COVID-19. T cells, B-cell-depleted T cells, or PBMCs supplied cDNA or gDNA.

Measured with immunoSEQ multiplex PCR; TCRdb has only the in-frame clones, and not every one. The sample records about 240,000 clones, approximately 80% being singletons. The CDR3 totals 15 residues. Germline CDR1 reads MNHEY; CDR2 reads SVGAGI. Trimming took 0 bases from V and 2 from J, leaving 11 bases between them. The chain joins TRBV6-5 to TRBJ2-7; D is possibly TRBD1 (5 bases). The specimen was peripheral blood. This clonotype originated in a man aged 30 to 39 who had recovered from COVID-19. The CDR3: CASSYSIPGPYEQYF. DNA for the CDR3: TGTGCCAGCAGTTACTCGATTCCAGGGCCCTACGAGCAGTACTTC.